This TCR beta chain was recorded in a study of STAT5B mutations in CD4+ large granular lymphocyte leukemia. Broader study findings: No patients shared main leukemic clonotypes, though roughly 27% appeared at low frequency elsewhere. TRBV06-family usage was enriched in top patient clones (8/27) versus controls (2/35).

This was a survey-level run. Original processing notes: The detection floor for productive clonotype frequency was 2.59 x 10-5. The method was immunoSEQ multiplex PCR; TCRdb's version includes in-frame clones alone and lacks a portion of them. V and J calls and clone size are as listed in that table; D and trimming were resolved from the DNA. The data show approximately 32,000 clones, 69% seen once. In the case of this clone: The antigen remains unidentified.

The CDR3 consists of 14 residues. Germline V gene lookup returns CDR1 MNHEY and CDR2 SMNVEV (reference sequence). V dropped 8 bases and J dropped 0 bases, with 11 bases sitting between them. The chain combines TRBV27 with TRBJ1-5; no clear D gene. This TCR was recovered from a human donor in good health. The sequenced sample was CD4+ T cells from blood buffy coats. CDR3 bases: TGTGCCAGCCATGGAGGGTATAGCAATCAGCCCCAGCATTTT. This codes for CASHGGYSNQPQHF.